This TCR beta chain originates from a study of human T cells and chemical hapten exposure. Study as a whole: Patients having alopecia areata, totalis or universalis were mostly female.

The V and J ends lost 6 bases and 4 bases, in that order; junction bases with no gene match: 12. CDR1 is ENHRY, CDR2 SYGVKD, per germline. The CDR3 covers 16 residues. This clonotype was detected only a few times. Its specificity is not known. The time point was: patch test 1, 2 weeks after DPC sensitization. Indicated treatment: therapeutic diphenylcyclopropenone sensitization with weekly scalp DPC. General study points: Clustering by CDR3 similarity yielded significantly more large clusters from expanded TCRs than controls. Sensitizing with DPC caused no change in TCRs above 1 in 1000 frequency.

Each CDR3 protein is one row after TCRdb ran MiXCR on the RACE reads. Of around 110,000 distinct CDR3 sequences in the sample, 9% to 13% were seen once. Sequenced material: whole blood, taken in connection with sensitization to the hapten diphenylcyclopropenone (DPC). This TCR was sampled from a woman in her fifties or sixties with alopecia areata. Some clones in this sample may be carry-over from other donors' samples. This chain uses TRBV10-3 with TRBJ1-2; TRBD1 matches at 9 bases. The CDR3 loop is CAIRGTGRGDLYGYTF. DNA for the CDR3: TGTGCCATCAGAGGGACAGGGCGCGGAGATCTCTATGGCTACACCTTC.